This T cell receptor (beta chain) is drawn from a study of T cells of healthy individuals. This clonotype was counted a few times. The germline V gene encodes CDR1 DFQATT and CDR2 SNEGSKA (reference sequence). V was trimmed by 1 base and J by 5 bases, leaving 6 bases between them. The CDR3 is made up of 12 amino acids. TCRdb reprocessed the 5' RACE reads via MiXCR and lists one record per CDR3 protein. The repertoire holds 85,000 to 100,000 distinct CDR3 sequences, with 17% as singletons. The chain combines TRBV20-1 with TRBJ1-5; the D gene is possibly TRBD1 (5 bases). The TCR originated in a human donor in good health. CDR3 DNA sequence: TGCAGTGCTAGAGTAGGGGATCAGCCCCAGCATTTT. Protein: CSARVGDQPQHF.